The TCR beta chain under discussion was sequenced for a study of blood T cell repertoires in COVID-19. Using immunoSEQ multiplex PCR, the repertoire was profiled, and TCRdb retains in-frame clones only, with some absent. The sample yields about 100,000 clones, 88% seen once. This CDR3 has 15 amino acids. CDR1 and CDR2 from the germline V gene are ENHRY and SYGVKD. V trimming: 1 base; J trimming: 4 bases; junction bases outside the gene matches: 6. What was sequenced was peripheral blood. The chain recombines TRBV10-3 with TRBJ2-7; 8 nucleotides align to TRBD2. The TCR comes from a human donor in a cohort sampled during active COVID-19. The CDR3 DNA reads as TGTGCCATCAGTGAGTTAAAAACTAGCGGATACGAGCAGTACTTC. Its protein product is CAISELKTSGYEQYF.